What follows are 26 T cell receptor beta chains derived from one specimen sequenced in a study of Ad26.COV2.S vaccination and SARS-CoV-2 variants. The data were produced by immunoSEQ multiplex PCR, yet TCRdb's version contains in-frame clones alone and is incomplete. The sample yields a few hundred thousand clones, around 90% seen once. The treatment here: roughly 18 received Ad26.COV2.S at low or high dose, single or two shots; several received placebo; per-sample allocation not given. Samples came from day 63 after the first vaccine or placebo injection. The source was peripheral blood, collected in a trial of Ad26.COV2.S vaccine versus placebo. The receptors here all came from a person aged 18-65 years who received the Ad26.COV2.S COVID-19 vaccine or a placebo.

The CDR3 is CASSAGPYPGNTIYF. DNA of the CDR3: TGTGCCAGCAGTGCTGGGCCATACCCTGGAAACACCATATATTTT. This chain links TRBV27 with TRBJ1-3; D not certain. The V gene's germline CDR1 is MNHEY and CDR2 SMNVEV (reference sequence). The germline V and J ends were trimmed by 5 bases and 2 bases, with 13 bases remaining between them. This CDR3 has 15 amino acids.

This rearrangement joins TRBV14 to TRBJ2-2, with D possibly TRBD1 on 6 matching bases. Trimming removed 5 bases from V and 5 bases from J, with 9 bases in between. CDR1 SGHDN and CDR2 FVKESK come from the germline V gene. The CDR3 sequence is 13 residues long. The CDR3 nucleotides read TGTGCCAGCAGCTTACAGGGTACCGGGGAGCTGTTTTTT. Amino acid sequence: CASSLQGTGELFF.

The chain employs TRBV30 and TRBJ1-4, with a tentative D call TRBD1 (5 bases). Germline V lookup: CDR1 GTSNPN, CDR2 SVGIG (reference sequence). V gave up 3 bases and J gave up 5 bases, with 13 bases separating them. The CDR3 spans 14 residues. As DNA, the CDR3 is TGTGCCTGGAGCCAGCAGGGTGAAAATGAAAAACTGTTTTTT. It codes for CAWSQQGENEKLFF.

The J gene is TRBJ2-5, the V gene TRBV5-1; 11 bases line up with TRBD2. After removal of 4 bases from V and 2 bases from J, the junction contained 4 bases not matched to a gene. Per the germline V gene, CDR1 is SGHRS and CDR2 is YFSETQ. This CDR3 is 15 amino acids long. The CDR3 DNA follows: TGCGCCAGCAGCATATTAGCGGGGGGGCAAGAGACCCAGTACTTC. Translating it yields CASSILAGGQETQYF.

Only one count was recorded for this clone. CDR3 in DNA: TGTGCCAGCAGCCAAGATATGAGGGCCCGAGGGGGCTACACCTTC. It translates to CASSQDMRARGGYTF. This chain links TRBV3-1 (or the pseudogene TRBV3-2) with TRBJ1-2, with unresolved D. This CDR3 is 15 amino acids long. Trimming cost V 0 bases and J 8 bases, with 16 bases left between them. Per the germline V gene, CDR1 is LGHDT and CDR2 is YNNKEL (reference sequence).

The V and J genes are TRBV9 and TRBJ2-1, with TRBD2 identical over 9 bases. Trimming removed 4 bases from V and 1 base from J; junction bases left unmatched: 9. CDR3 size: 17 residues. Germline V gene lookup returns CDR1 SGDLS and CDR2 YYNGEE. CDR3 region: CASSPRLAGDSYNEQFF. In DNA, the CDR3 is TGTGCCAGCAGCCCCCGTTTAGCGGGGGATTCCTACAATGAGCAGTTCTTC.

The chain combines TRBV30 with TRBJ2-6; D is unresolved. The CDR3 sequence is 17 residues long. CDR1 is GTSNPN and CDR2 is SVGIG in the germline V gene (reference sequence). Between the trimmed V and J ends, which lost 2 bases and 0 bases, there was a span of 14 bases. CDR3: CAWSSGRTSSGANVLTF. Written as DNA, the CDR3 is TGTGCCTGGAGTAGTGGGCGGACGAGCTCTGGGGCCAACGTCCTGACTTTC.

Worth noting for this clone: The junction shows a germline mismatch at one end, possibly a read error. Other DNA sequences from this sample encode an identical CDR3 as well. The V gene is TRBV9, the J gene TRBJ2-3, with 11 nucleotides matching TRBD2. CDR1 SGDLS and CDR2 YYNGEE come from the germline V gene. The CDR3 loop spans 14 amino acids. For the CDR3, the DNA is TGTGCCAGCAGTGTAGCGGGGGGGCCCGATACGCAGTATTTT. It codes for CASSVAGGPDTQYF.

The chain couples TRBV4-2 to TRBJ1-4; a weak D match, TRBD1 (5 bases). This CDR3 region has 13 residues. Per the germline V gene, CDR1 is LGHNA and CDR2 is YNFKEQ. The V and J ends lost 3 bases and 12 bases respectively, with 14 bases between them. The CDR3 region is CASSQGPGRELFF. In DNA form, the CDR3 reads TGTGCCAGCAGCCAGGGTCCAGGGCGAGAACTGTTTTTT.

The chain carries TRBV30 and TRBJ1-6; D is unresolved. The CDR3 has 15 residues. Germline V gene sequence: CDR1 GTSNPN, CDR2 SVGIG (reference sequence). The germline V and J ends were trimmed by 2 bases and 8 bases, with 16 bases remaining between them. This chain's CDR3 is CAWSWRTGGDSPLHF. The CDR3 DNA sequence: TGTGCCTGGAGTTGGCGGACGGGCGGGGATTCACCCCTCCACTTT.

The J gene is TRBJ2-2, the V gene TRBV7-8; tentative D call: TRBD1 (6 bases). CDR3 length equals 15 residues. Germline values: CDR1 SGHVS, CDR2 FQNEAQ. Trimming shortened V by 11 bases and J by 0 bases, and 16 bases separated the two germline ends. The CDR3 loop is CAVSRDTANTGELFF. The CDR3 DNA reads TGTGCCGTCAGCCGGGACACGGCGAACACCGGGGAGCTGTTTTTT.

The CDR3 nucleotides are TGTGCCAGCCGGACAGAAATGGATTCACCCCTCCACTTT. Amino acids: CASRTEMDSPLHF. V and J are TRBV28 and TRBJ1-6; TRBD1 is a possible D gene (6 bases). This CDR3 comprises 13 residues. Germline V CDR1 and CDR2: MDHEN, SYDVKM. V shed 8 bases and J shed 8 bases, with 13 bases lying between them. The whole variable domain, filled in from reference TRBV28 and TRBJ1-6, reads DVKVTQSSRYLVKRTGEKVFLECVQDMDHENMFWYRQDPGLGLRLIYFSYDVKMKEKGDIPEGYSVSREKKERFSLILESASTNQTSMYLCASRTEMDSPLHFGNGTRLTVT.

V and J are TRBV27 and TRBJ2-7; 7 bases agree with TRBD1. CDR1 MNHEY and CDR2 SMNVEV come from the germline V gene (reference sequence). The CDR3 spans 14 residues. V trimming: 3 bases; J trimming: 3 bases; junction bases outside the gene matches: 5. Here the CDR3 DNA reads TGTGCCAGCAGTTTGGCCGGGACAGACTACGAGCAGTACTTC. Translating gives CASSLAGTDYEQYF.

The genes are TRBV6-5 and TRBJ2-4; the match to TRBD1 covers 9 bases. The CDR3 covers 15 residues. Germline CDR1 MNHEY, CDR2 SVGAGI. V lost 8 bases to trimming and J lost 10 bases; unmatched junction nucleotides: 15. The CDR3 loop reads CASSPVKDRGGIQYF. In DNA, the CDR3 is TGTGCCAGCTCCCCCGTTAAGGACAGGGGAGGAATTCAGTACTTC.

V is TRBV27 and J is TRBJ2-2; 9 bases are shared with TRBD1. V lost 2 bases, J lost 7 bases, and 5 bases stayed unmatched. The CDR3 runs 15 residues. From germline, CDR1 is MNHEY and CDR2 SMNVEV (reference sequence). CDR3 in amino acids: CASSLGTGSSGELFF. CDR3 nucleotides: TGTGCCAGCAGTTTAGGGACAGGGTCTAGCGGGGAGCTGTTTTTT.

V usage is TRBV9 and J usage is TRBJ1-5, with D possibly matching TRBD1 (6 bases). The CDR3 covers 15 residues. The germline V gene has CDR1 SGDLS and CDR2 YYNGEE. V was pared by 0 bases and J by 3 bases, with 10 bases between. This CDR3 is CASSVGSGVNQPQHF. The CDR3 DNA reads as TGTGCCAGCAGCGTAGGGTCAGGGGTCAATCAGCCCCAGCATTTT.

The rearrangement links TRBV27 to TRBJ2-7; weak D call: TRBD2 (6 bases). Germline V gene sequence: CDR1 MNHEY, CDR2 SMNVEV (reference sequence). There are 15 residues in the CDR3. V gave up 2 bases and J gave up 4 bases, with 15 bases separating them. The CDR3 bases are TGTGCCAGCAGTTTAAACGGGGGAGTGATGTACGAGCAGTACTTC. Its translation: CASSLNGGVMYEQYF.

V is TRBV7-2 and J is TRBJ1-2; TRBD1 might be the D (5 bases). CDR1 and CDR2 (germline): SGHTA, FQGNSA. V was shortened by 5 bases and J by 4 bases, with 14 bases between the two germline ends. The CDR3 extends over 14 amino acids. The CDR3 DNA sequence: TGTGCCAGCAGCCCCGGCAGGGAGGCCTATGGCTACACCTTC. It codes for CASSPGREAYGYTF.

V gene TRBV28 combines with J gene TRBJ2-3; D may be TRBD2 (5 bases). CDR1 MDHEN and CDR2 SYDVKM come from the germline V gene. CDR3 length equals 18 residues. V lost 3 bases and J lost 1, with 20 bases in between. The CDR3 DNA reads TGTGCCAGCAGTTTTCCTGAATGGGGAGCCATCCGCACAGATACGCAGTATTTT. Translation gives CASSFPEWGAIRTDTQYF.

The chain combines TRBV11-1 with TRBJ2-7; TRBD1 is a possible D gene (7 bases). Per germline, CDR1 SGHAT and CDR2 FQDESV (reference sequence). The V end lost 2 bases, the J end lost 1 base, and 12 bases lay between the germline ends. This CDR3 contains 15 residues. The CDR3 DNA is TGTGCCAGCAGCTTACAGGGGGACTTGTCCTACGAGCAGTACTTC. Amino acids: CASSLQGDLSYEQYF.

This chain uses TRBV18 with TRBJ1-1; 7 bases align to TRBD1. CDR1 is KGHSH, CDR2 LQKENI, per germline. V dropped 2 bases and J dropped 11; count of bases not matched to a gene: 2. The length of the CDR3 is 11 residues. The CDR3 bases are TGTGCCAGCTCACCAAGGGGGCAGGCTTTCTTT. This gives the protein CASSPRGQAFF.

This clone was recorded a few times. V and J are TRBV2 and TRBJ2-7; no clear D. Trimming took 5 bases from V and 0 from J, leaving 11 bases between them. The CDR3 has 14 residues. CDR1 SNHLY and CDR2 FYNNEI come from the germline V gene. The CDR3 here is CASSRSHNSYEQYF. The DNA of the CDR3 is TGTGCCAGCAGTAGGTCCCACAACTCCTACGAGCAGTACTTC.

The J gene is TRBJ2-5, the V gene TRBV27, with a tentative D call TRBD2 (5 bases). V lost 6 bases to trimming and J lost 5 bases, with 16 bases between them. The germline CDR1 and CDR2 sequences are MNHEY and SMNVEV (reference sequence). This CDR3 spans 14 amino acids. CDR3: CASSMIEGWETQYF. The DNA of the CDR3 is TGTGCCAGCAGCATGATTGAGGGCTGGGAGACCCAGTACTTC.

This sequence joins TRBV27 and TRBJ2-3, with TRBD2 matching 15 bases. Germline assignment: CDR1 MNHEY and CDR2 SMNVEV (reference sequence). The CDR3 runs to 16 residues. Trimming cost V 5 bases and J 4 bases; bases outside gene matches: 4. As DNA, the CDR3 is TGTGCCAGCAGTCCGTGGACTAGCGGGGGGGCAGATACGCAGTATTTT. As protein: CASSPWTSGGADTQYF.

The chain is built from TRBV30 and TRBJ2-2; TRBD1 or TRBD2 may be the D gene (6 bases each). The CDR3 runs 13 residues. V lost 5 bases, J lost 5 bases, and 12 bases lay in between. The germline V gene has CDR1 GTSNPN and CDR2 SVGIG (reference sequence). In DNA form, the CDR3 reads TGTGCCTGGGGACAGCGGGCGACCGGGGAGCTGTTTTTT. Translated: CAWGQRATGELFF.

This clone was seen once. The chain recombines TRBV11-2 with TRBJ1-2; D is possibly TRBD1 (5 bases). Germline assignment: CDR1 SGHAT and CDR2 FQNNGV. This CDR3 comprises 14 residues. V dropped 2 bases and J dropped 3 bases, with 10 bases sitting between them. CDR3 in amino acids: CASSLRGEDYGYTF. Here the CDR3 DNA reads TGTGCCAGCAGCTTAAGGGGAGAGGACTATGGCTACACCTTC.